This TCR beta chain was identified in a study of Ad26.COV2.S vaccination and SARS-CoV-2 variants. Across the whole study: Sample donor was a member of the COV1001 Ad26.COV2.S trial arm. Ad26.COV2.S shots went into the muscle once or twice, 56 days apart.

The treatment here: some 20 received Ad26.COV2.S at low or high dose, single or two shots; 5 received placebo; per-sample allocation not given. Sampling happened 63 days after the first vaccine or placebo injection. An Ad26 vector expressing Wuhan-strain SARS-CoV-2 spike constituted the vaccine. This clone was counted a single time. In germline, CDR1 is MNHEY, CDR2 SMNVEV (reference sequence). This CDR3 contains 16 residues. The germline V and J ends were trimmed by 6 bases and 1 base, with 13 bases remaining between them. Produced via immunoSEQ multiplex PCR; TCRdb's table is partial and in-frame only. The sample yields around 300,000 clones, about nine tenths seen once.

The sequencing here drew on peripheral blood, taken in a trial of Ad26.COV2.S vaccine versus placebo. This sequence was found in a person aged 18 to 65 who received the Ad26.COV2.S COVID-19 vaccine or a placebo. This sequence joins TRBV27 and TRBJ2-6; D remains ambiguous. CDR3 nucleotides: TGTGCCAGCAGAGGACCGCGCCGGTCTGGGGCCAACGTCCTGACTTTC. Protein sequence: CASRGPRRSGANVLTF.